This entry is about one T cell receptor (beta chain). These data belong to a study of beta chain features in type 1 diabetes. The CDR3 loop spans 15 amino acids. Germline CDR1 is MNHNY and CDR2 is SVGAGI (reference sequence). With V trimmed by 5 bases and J by 7 bases, 8 bases remained unmatched. Investigators reverse transcribed all isolated RNA, so they sequenced expressed TCRB transcripts. Clones were read by immunoSEQ multiplex PCR, and TCRdb kept only the in-frame ones, dropping some. The repertoire consists of around 160,000 clones, with around 50% occurring once and the leading ten covering around 0.45%.

The chain recombines TRBV6-6 with TRBJ2-7; the match to TRBD2 covers 13 bases. The source is a man between 18 and 29 years old in good health. The sequenced sample consisted of Tregs from blood. In DNA, the CDR3 is TGTGCCAGCAGTCCACCGGGACTAGCGGGACGGGAGCAGTACTTC. Translation gives CASSPPGLAGREQYF.